This section outlines one TCR beta chain sequence together with its context. This clonotype was counted between two and nine times. What this receptor recognizes is not known. Base quality data are lacking; no much larger clone is found one base away. The entry originates in a study of identical twins (dated by TCRdb to about 2016). For context, the study as a whole: The study deep-sequenced TCR alpha and beta repertoires from monozygotic twins, unrelated adults of various ages and cord blood to test whether fetal clonotypes persist. To rule out contamination, the twin experiments were replicated at different times with different library preparation protocols.

Only healthy Caucasian donors were included. The twin cohort comprised three pairs of female monozygotic twins, all aged roughly 18 to 30 years. Miltenyi CD45RO+ enrichment and human naive T-cell isolation kits were used to isolate memory (CD45RO+) and naive T cells from PBMC. Libraries were prepared through 5' RACE. Sequencing instrument: Illumina HiSeq 2000. A universal primer binding site was added through template switching, and the final cDNA carried a unique molecular identifier so that TCR cDNA molecules could be counted accurately. Specific primers in the conserved constant-segment region were used to synthesize first-strand cDNA for the TCR alpha and beta chains. Each cDNA library was double barcoded, with a SMART-Mk sample barcode plus Illumina barcodes, to control for contamination. TruSeq adapter sequences and Illumina sample barcodes were added in two successive PCR steps. TCR alpha and beta cDNA libraries were sequenced on the Illumina HiSeq platform with custom primers. In the authors' own workflow: Unique molecular identifiers were extracted from raw reads with MiGEC, and CDR3 positions were determined with MiXCR. Recombination models were inferred per individual with the repgenHMM and IGoR tools using an EM algorithm. The analysis of shared clonotypes was done with the tcR package in R, with sharing normalized by the product of cloneset sizes. To study raw recombination free of thymic and clonal selection effects, out-of-frame nonproductive sequences were analyzed. TCRdb reprocessing: public reads trimmed at Q25 with fastp, clones called with MiXCR, in-frame beta chains kept. Rows with a matching CDR3 protein are joined into one entry that keeps the most common DNA and genes. TCRdb's processing, not the authors' own work, is the source of the V and J calls. Recorded for this sample are some 200,000 distinct CDR3 sequences; about 7.5% of them occurred a single time. Clones ranked in the top ten supply about 1.8% of the sample.

The CDR3 holds 12 amino acids from the cysteine to the phenylalanine. Only CDR3 DNA remains: 36 bases, in frame from the first base. Between the V and J ends, shortened by 1 base and 8 bases respectively, the junction contains 9 bases. For CDR1 and CDR2, the germline V gene (reference sequence) lists SGHKS and YYEKEE. Broad study findings and their caveats: Compared with coincidental sharing between unrelated individuals, out-of-frame TCR alpha sequences shared between twins showed an excess of sequences with low generation probability. Because the same donors could not be followed over many years, the conclusions relied on cross-sectional statistical analysis. Recombination models systematically underestimated out-of-frame TCR alpha sharing in monozygotic twins but agreed with sharing between unrelated individuals. Fewer insertions were carried by abundant cord blood beta clonotypes, a similar but weaker trend appeared in young adult naive repertoires, and no such trend appeared in memory repertoires. The excess sharing between twins in beta out-of-frame sequences was weaker because fewer shared sequences reduced the signal-to-noise ratio. Invariant T cells such as MAIT and iNKT could partly confound zero-insertion analyses, though diverse VJ usage argued against this for most clonotypes.

This sample also appeared in a second study, on yellow fever vaccine responses in identical twins. That second report states: The T cell response to vaccination in identical twins was reported by the authors to appear partly convergent and partly personalized. In identical twins, the study followed T cell clones that responded to the vaccine with precision.

The clonotype originates from a woman between 18 and 29 years old in good health. The specimen sequenced was memory (CD45RO+) T cells sorted from blood. In light of the paper, this sample's cell subset or site label describes: CD45RO+ enriched T cells. This sequence uses TRBV5-5 and TRBJ2-5; the D gene assignment is ambiguous. The encoded CDR3 is CASSLRIGTQYF. The bases are TGTGCCAGCAGCTTGAGGATCGGAACCCAGTACTTC.